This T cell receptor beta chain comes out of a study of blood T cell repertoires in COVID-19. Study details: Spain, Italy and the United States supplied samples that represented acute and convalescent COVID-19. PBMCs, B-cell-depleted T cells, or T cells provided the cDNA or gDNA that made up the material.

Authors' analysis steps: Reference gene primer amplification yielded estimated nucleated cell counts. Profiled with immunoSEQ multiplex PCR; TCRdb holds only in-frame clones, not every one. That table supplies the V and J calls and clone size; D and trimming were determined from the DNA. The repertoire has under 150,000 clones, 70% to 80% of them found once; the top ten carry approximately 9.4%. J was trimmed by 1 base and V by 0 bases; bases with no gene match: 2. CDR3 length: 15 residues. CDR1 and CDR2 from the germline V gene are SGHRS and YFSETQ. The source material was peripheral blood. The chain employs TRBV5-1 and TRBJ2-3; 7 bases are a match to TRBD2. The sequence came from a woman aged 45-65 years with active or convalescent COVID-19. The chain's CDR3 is CASSLGAGGTDTQYF. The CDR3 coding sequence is TGCGCCAGCAGCTTGGGTGCGGGGGGCACAGATACGCAGTATTTT. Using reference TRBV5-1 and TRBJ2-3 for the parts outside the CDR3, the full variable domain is KAGVTQTPRYLIKTRGQQVTLSCSPISGHRSVSWYQQTPGQGLQFLFEYFSETQRNKGNFPGRFSGRQFSNSRSEMNVSTLELGDSALYLCASSLGAGGTDTQYFGPGTRLTVL.